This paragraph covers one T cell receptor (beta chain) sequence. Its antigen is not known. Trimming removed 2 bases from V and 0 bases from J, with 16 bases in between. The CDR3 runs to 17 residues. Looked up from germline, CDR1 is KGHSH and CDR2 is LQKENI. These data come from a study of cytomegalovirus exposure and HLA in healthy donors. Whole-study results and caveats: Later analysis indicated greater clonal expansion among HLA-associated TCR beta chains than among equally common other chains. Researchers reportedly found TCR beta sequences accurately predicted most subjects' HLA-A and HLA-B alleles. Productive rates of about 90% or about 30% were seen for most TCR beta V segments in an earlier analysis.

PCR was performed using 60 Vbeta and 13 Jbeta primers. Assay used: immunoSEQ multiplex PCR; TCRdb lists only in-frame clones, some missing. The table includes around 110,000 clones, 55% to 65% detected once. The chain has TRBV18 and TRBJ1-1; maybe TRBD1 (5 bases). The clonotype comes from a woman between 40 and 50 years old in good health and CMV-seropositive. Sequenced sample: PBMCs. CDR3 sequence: CASSPLSGGALNTEAFF. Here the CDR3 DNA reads TGTGCCAGCTCACCATTGTCCGGAGGGGCACTGAACACTGAAGCTTTCTTT.